This T cell receptor (beta chain) derives from a study of blood T cell repertoires in COVID-19 (dated by TCRdb to 2018 to 2020). Looking at the study overall: The collaborator samples originated in the United States, Italy and Spain and spanned the acute and convalescent phases of COVID-19. The material from the prospective study consisted of cDNA or gDNA derived from T cells, B-cell-depleted T cells, or PBMCs. Subjects who had been exposed to COVID-19, were actively infected with it, or had recovered from it provided the deeply sampled blood TCRbeta repertoires that made up the dataset. The repertoires were made available in a free public database intended to serve as a resource for research on the immune response to SARS-CoV-2. Samples were obtained from the ongoing ImmuneRACE study (first 160 participants) and from about 1,300 subjects provided by 6 global collaborators. Nearly every sample came with metadata listing a de-identified subject ID, COVID-19 status, age in years and sex. HLA class I and class II types, where available, came from metadata supplied by the sample provider rather than from assay-based typing. The research as a whole found: How much clinical and demographic metadata was included differed by source and by participant, and the metadata was provided uncurated.

The immunoSEQ Assay, a bias-controlled multiplex PCR, was used to amplify TCRbeta CDR3 regions from genomic DNA. The original pipeline was this. The number of nucleated cells in each sample was estimated from the amplification of reference gene primers within the assay. To quantify the absolute abundance of each unique TCRbeta CDR3 rearrangement, sequence reads were collapsed and filtered. Productive Simpson clonality was computed per sample as the square root of Simpson's diversity index over productive rearrangements. As stored in TCRdb, this immuneACCESS dataset retains in-frame rearrangements with V and J assigned. A fraction of the clones does not appear; measured against another copy, unresolved V genes explain less than half of the discrepancy, and the remainder lacks a known reason. That table furnishes V, J and clone size, whereas the DNA furnished D and trimming. Present in this sample are around 100,000 clones, around 82% of which were seen just once. The ten largest clones represent 4.8% of the sample.

Whole blood was collected in K2EDTA tubes by collaborating institutions according to the institutions' own protocols. Collaborator samples were shipped for TCRbeta analysis as frozen whole blood, isolated PBMCs, or DNA extracted from either sample type. About this clone: Its antigen has not been determined. Base qualities are not recorded, but no much larger clone differs from it by a single base.

Unmatched junction bases come to 10, with V trimmed by 4 bases and J by 3 bases. The CDR3 covers 16 residues, taking in both the cysteine and the phenylalanine. Only CDR3 DNA remains: 48 bases, in frame from the first base. The germline V gene sets CDR1 to SGDLS and CDR2 to YYNGEE. The chain was built from TRBV9 and TRBJ1-3; the central 7 bases match TRBD1. This clonotype was sampled from a man aged 55 to 69 with acute or convalescent COVID-19. Input material: peripheral blood. The CDR3 protein sequence reads: CASSSLGQAFGNTIYF. The sequenced DNA: TGTGCCAGCAGCTCCCTCGGACAGGCTTTTGGAAACACCATATATTTT.